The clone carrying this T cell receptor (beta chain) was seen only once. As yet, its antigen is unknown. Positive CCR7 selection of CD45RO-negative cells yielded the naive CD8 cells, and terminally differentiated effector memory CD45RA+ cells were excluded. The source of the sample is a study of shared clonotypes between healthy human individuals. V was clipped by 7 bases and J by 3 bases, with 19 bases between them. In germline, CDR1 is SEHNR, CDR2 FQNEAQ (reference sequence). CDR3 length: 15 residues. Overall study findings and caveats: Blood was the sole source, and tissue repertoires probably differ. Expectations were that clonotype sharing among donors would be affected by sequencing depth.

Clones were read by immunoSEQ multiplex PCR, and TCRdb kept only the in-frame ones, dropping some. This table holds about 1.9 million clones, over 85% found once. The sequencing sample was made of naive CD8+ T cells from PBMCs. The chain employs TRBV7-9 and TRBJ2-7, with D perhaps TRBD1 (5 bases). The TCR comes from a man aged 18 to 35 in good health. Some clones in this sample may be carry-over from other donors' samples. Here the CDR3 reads CASTTKGHIHYEQYF. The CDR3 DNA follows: TGTGCCAGCACCACCAAGGGGCACATCCACTACGAGCAGTACTTC.